Shown below are 6 T cell receptor beta chains from a single sample sequenced in a study of cytomegalovirus exposure and HLA in healthy donors. Both 60 Vbeta primers and 13 Jbeta primers went into the PCR. The repertoire was sequenced with immunoSEQ multiplex PCR; TCRdb's copy has only in-frame clones and lacks some. The repertoire holds hundreds of thousands of clones, with about 80% as singletons. Sequencing used PBMCs. These receptors all stem from a man younger than 35 in good health and CMV-seronegative.

The chain uses TRBV25-1 and TRBJ2-2; TRBD2 is a possible D gene (6 bases). This CDR3 has 14 residues. Germline loops: CDR1 MGHDK, CDR2 SYGVNS. V gave up 4 bases and J gave up 0 bases, with 6 bases separating them. This CDR3 is CASSGLANTGELFF. DNA for the CDR3: TGTGCCAGCAGTGGACTAGCGAACACCGGGGAGCTGTTTTTT.

This chain uses TRBV2 with TRBJ1-5, with 7 bases identical to TRBD1. Germline V gene data show CDR1 as SNHLY and CDR2 as FYNNEI. The CDR3 covers 15 residues. The J segment lost 1 base and the V segment lost 0 bases, leaving 0 bases of the junction unmatched. CDR3 nucleotides: TGTGCCAGCAGTGAAGCGACAGGGAGCAATCAGCCCCAGCATTTT. As protein: CASSEATGSNQPQHF.

V is TRBV4-2 and J is TRBJ2-7; D is perhaps TRBD1 (6 bases). Trimming shortened V by 0 bases and J by 0 bases, and 18 bases separated the two germline ends. Germline V gives CDR1 LGHNA, CDR2 YNFKEQ. The CDR3 is made up of 18 amino acids. CDR3 DNA: TGTGCCAGCAGCCAAGATATTACCCTGTCGGACAGCTCCTACGAGCAGTACTTC. Protein: CASSQDITLSDSSYEQYF.

The chain is built from TRBV23-1 and TRBJ2-3, with TRBD2 matching over 10 bases. TRBV23-1 is marked as an open reading frame, function uncertain. V gave up 3 bases and J gave up 2 bases; unmatched junction bases: 5. The CDR3 is 16 amino acids. This CDR3 reads CASSHVLAGNTDTQYF. The DNA for the CDR3 is TGCGCCAGCAGTCACGTACTAGCGGGGAACACAGATACGCAGTATTTT.

The chain employs TRBV7-2 and TRBJ1-3, with 12 bases fitting TRBD1. The CDR3 sequence is 17 residues long. Germline V gene data show CDR1 as SGHTA and CDR2 as FQGNSA. V dropped 1 base and J dropped 8; count of bases not matched to a gene: 9. CDR3 residues: CASSLGGQGAQGYTIYF. The CDR3, as DNA: TGTGCCAGCAGCTTAGGGGGACAGGGGGCTCAGGGGTACACCATATATTTT.

The rearrangement joins TRBV4-1 to TRBJ2-5; D perhaps matches TRBD1 (6 bases). CDR3 length: 14 residues. Germline-derived CDR1 and CDR2 are MGHRA and YSYEKL. Trimming pared 0 bases from V and 4 bases from J, leaving 9 bases between. In nucleotides, the CDR3 is TGCGCCAGCAGCCAAGAGGCCAGGGGAGAGACCCAGTACTTC. Translating gives CASSQEARGETQYF.